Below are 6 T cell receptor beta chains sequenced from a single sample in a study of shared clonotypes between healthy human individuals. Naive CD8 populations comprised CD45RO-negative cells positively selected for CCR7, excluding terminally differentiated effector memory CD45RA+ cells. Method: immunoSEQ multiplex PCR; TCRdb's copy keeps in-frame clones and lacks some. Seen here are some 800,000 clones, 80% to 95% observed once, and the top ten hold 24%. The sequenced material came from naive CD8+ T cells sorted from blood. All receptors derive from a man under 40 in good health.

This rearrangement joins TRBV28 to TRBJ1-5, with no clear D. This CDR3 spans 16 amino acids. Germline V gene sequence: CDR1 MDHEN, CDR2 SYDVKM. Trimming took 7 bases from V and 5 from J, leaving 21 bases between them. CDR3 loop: CASTTELVLGHQPQHF. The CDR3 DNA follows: TGTGCCAGCACCACCGAGCTGGTCCTGGGCCATCAGCCCCAGCATTTT. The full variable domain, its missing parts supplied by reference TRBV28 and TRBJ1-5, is DVKVTQSSRYLVKRTGEKVFLECVQDMDHENMFWYRQDPGLGLRLIYFSYDVKMKEKGDIPEGYSVSREKKERFSLILESASTNQTSMYLCASTTELVLGHQPQHFGDGTRLSIL.

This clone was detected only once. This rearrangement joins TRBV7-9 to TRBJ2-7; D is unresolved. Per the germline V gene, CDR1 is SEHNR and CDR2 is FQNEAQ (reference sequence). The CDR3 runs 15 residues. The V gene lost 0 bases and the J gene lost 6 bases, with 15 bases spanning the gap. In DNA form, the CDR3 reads TGTGCCAGCAGCTTAGCGGAGAAGGGAATGGTCGAGCAGTACTTC. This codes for CASSLAEKGMVEQYF.

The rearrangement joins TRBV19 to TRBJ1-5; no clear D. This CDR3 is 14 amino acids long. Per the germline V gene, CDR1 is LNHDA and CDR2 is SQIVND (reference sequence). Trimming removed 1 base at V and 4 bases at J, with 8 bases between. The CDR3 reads CASSIVPINQPQHF. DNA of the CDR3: TGTGCCAGTAGTATAGTCCCTATTAATCAGCCCCAGCATTTT.

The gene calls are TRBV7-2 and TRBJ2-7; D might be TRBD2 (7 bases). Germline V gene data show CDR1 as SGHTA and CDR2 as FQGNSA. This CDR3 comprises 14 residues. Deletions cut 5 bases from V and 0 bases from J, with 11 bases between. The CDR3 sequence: CASSRGGSSYEQYF. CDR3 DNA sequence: TGTGCCAGCAGCAGGGGGGGGAGCTCCTACGAGCAGTACTTC.

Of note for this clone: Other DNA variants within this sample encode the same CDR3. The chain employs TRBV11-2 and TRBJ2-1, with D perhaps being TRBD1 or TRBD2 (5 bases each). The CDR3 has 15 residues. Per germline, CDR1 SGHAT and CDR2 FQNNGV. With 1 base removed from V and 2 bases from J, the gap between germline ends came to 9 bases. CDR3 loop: CASSLGTGPYNEQFF. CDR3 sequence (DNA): TGTGCCAGCAGCTTAGGGACGGGGCCCTACAATGAGCAGTTCTTC.

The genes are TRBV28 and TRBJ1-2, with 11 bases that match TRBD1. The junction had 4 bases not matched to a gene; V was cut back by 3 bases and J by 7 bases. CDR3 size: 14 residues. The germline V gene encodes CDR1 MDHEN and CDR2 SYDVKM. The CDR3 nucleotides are TGTGCCAGCAGTTTTAAGGACAGGGGGCTTGGCTACACCTTC. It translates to CASSFKDRGLGYTF.